Below, 9 T cell receptor beta chains from the same sample are listed, as sequenced in a study of cytomegalovirus exposure and HLA in healthy donors (dated by TCRdb to about 2017). The library was prepared using the immunoSEQ multiplex PCR assay. Here the immuneACCESS table is served through TCRdb, limited to in-frame sequences with V and J called. Missing clones are a known gap in these copies; in checked studies unresolved V genes cover under half, and the rest lacks a known reason. The sample yields under 400,000 clones; 88% were counted once. The ten largest clones capture roughly 0.96% of the sample. The sample taken for sequencing was PBMCs. Receptor source: a man aged 25-45 years in good health and CMV-seronegative.

This clone has a handful of counts. The chain couples TRBV10-2 to TRBJ2-7; D might be TRBD2 (5 bases). The CDR3 runs 12 residues. V was cut by 3 bases and J by 6 bases, with 9 bases left in between. Germline-derived CDR1 and CDR2 are WSHSY and SAAADI. The CDR3 here is CASSDGSSEQYF. CDR3 nucleotides: TGCGCCAGCAGTGATGGGAGCTCCGAGCAGTACTTC.

The rearrangement links TRBV18 to TRBJ2-5; possible D gene TRBD1, 6 bases. V lost 3 bases, J lost 5 bases, and 13 bases lay in between. The CDR3 length is 14 residues. Germline CDR1 KGHSH, CDR2 LQKENI. The CDR3 loop is CASSPDTGMETQYF. CDR3 DNA: TGTGCCAGCTCACCGGACACAGGGATGGAGACCCAGTACTTC.

The chain combines TRBV27 with TRBJ2-7; a weak D match, TRBD1 (6 bases). CDR1 and CDR2 from the germline V gene are MNHEY and SMNVEV (reference sequence). The CDR3 is 15 amino acids. Trimming cost V 0 bases and J 6 bases, with 15 bases left between them. CDR3 nucleotides: TGTGCCAGCAGTTTATCGGCAGGGGCCCTTGGCGAGCAGTACTTC. Translated, it gives CASSLSAGALGEQYF.

This clone was detected a few times. This chain uses TRBV30 with TRBJ1-6, with a tentative D call TRBD1 (6 bases). V dropped 8 bases and J dropped 10 bases, with 18 bases sitting between them. CDR3 length: 13 amino acids. Germline values: CDR1 GTSNPN, CDR2 SVGIG (reference sequence). CDR3 amino acids: CATRDKGMSPLHF. For the CDR3, the DNA is TGTGCCACTCGGGACAAGGGAATGTCACCCCTCCACTTT.

J is TRBJ2-7 and V is TRBV4-1; TRBD2 is a possible D gene (6 bases). V lost 0 bases and J lost 12, with 21 bases in between. This CDR3 is built from 15 residues. The germline V gene has CDR1 MGHRA and CDR2 YSYEKL. CDR3 protein: CASSQDFGLLTSRYF. CDR3 sequence (DNA): TGCGCCAGCAGCCAAGATTTTGGACTACTTACCTCCAGGTACTTC.

The chain carries TRBV6-6 and TRBJ1-2; D gene unclear. This CDR3 has 13 amino acids. The germline V gene encodes CDR1 MNHNY and CDR2 SVGAGI (reference sequence). V lost 0 bases to trimming and J lost 8 bases, with 10 bases between them. This chain's CDR3 is CASSYSPGGGYTF. As DNA, the CDR3 is TGTGCCAGCAGTTACTCCCCCGGAGGAGGCTACACCTTC.

This chain joins TRBV18 and TRBJ2-1; 9 bases align to TRBD1. Germline CDR1 KGHSH, CDR2 LQKENI. This CDR3 comprises 14 residues. J gave up 7 bases and V 8 bases, and 9 bases lay outside the gene matches. The CDR3 coding sequence is TGTGCCAGCCAAACAGGGGGCCAACGAAATGAGCAGTTCTTC. This gives the protein CASQTGGQRNEQFF.

This chain connects TRBV5-1 to TRBJ1-2; 9 bases agree with TRBD1. Germline V lookup: CDR1 SGHRS, CDR2 YFSETQ. The CDR3 extends over 14 amino acids. V lost 3 bases and J lost 7; bases outside the gene matches: 7. CDR3 sequence: CASSSSGQGSGYTF. DNA of the CDR3: TGCGCCAGCAGCTCCAGTGGACAGGGGTCTGGCTACACCTTC.

The chain links TRBV4-2 to TRBJ1-1; TRBD1 matches 8 bases. CDR1 and CDR2 from the germline V gene are LGHNA and YNFKEQ. Trimming took 4 bases from V and 0 from J; bases not matched to a gene: 4. This CDR3 has 15 residues. This CDR3 reads CASSRKQGVNTEAFF. In nucleotides, the CDR3 is TGTGCCAGCAGCCGCAAACAGGGGGTGAACACTGAAGCTTTCTTT.